The 21 T cell receptor beta chains below all came from one sample that was sequenced in a study of early T cells in non-severe SARS-CoV-2 infection. One entry per CDR3 protein results from TCRdb running MiXCR on the 5' RACE reads. The sample lists approximately 43,000 distinct CDR3 sequences; around 6.8% were seen once. Specimen: whole blood. These receptors originate from an adult who was a healthcare worker with PCR-confirmed SARS-CoV-2 infection or an uninfected control (not recorded which).

This clonotype was recorded a few times. The chain employs TRBV7-9 and TRBJ2-7; 9 bases are a match to TRBD1. V trimming: 5 bases; J trimming: 2 bases; junction bases outside the gene matches: 7. The CDR3 is 15 amino acids. Per the germline V gene, CDR1 is SEHNR and CDR2 is FQNEAQ (reference sequence). DNA of the CDR3: TGTGCCAGCAGCCTCGGACAGGGGAGGACCTACGAGCAGTACTTC. This sequence encodes CASSLGQGRTYEQYF.

The chain couples TRBV7-9 to TRBJ1-6; D not certain. The CDR3 is made up of 12 amino acids. Germline-derived CDR1 and CDR2 are SEHNR and FQNEAQ (reference sequence). Trimming took off 5 bases at V and 7 bases at J, with 6 bases between the two ends. DNA for the CDR3: TGTGCCAGCAGCGTAGACAATTCACCCCTCCACTTT. Residues: CASSVDNSPLHF. The complete variable domain, with remaining parts taken from reference TRBV7-9 and TRBJ1-6, reads DTGVSQNPRHKITKRGQNVTFRCDPISEHNRLYWYRQTLGQGPEFLTYFQNEAQLEKSRLLSDRFSAERPKGSFSTLEIQRTEQGDSAMYLCASSVDNSPLHFGNGTRLTVT.

This clonotype was seen more than once but under ten times. The chain uses TRBV7-9 and TRBJ2-6; D gene unclear. This CDR3 comprises 17 residues. CDR1 is SEHNR and CDR2 is FQNEAQ in the germline V gene (reference sequence). Trimming left V 1 base short and J 0 bases short, with 10 bases between. CDR3 protein: CASSLDTSSSGANVLTF. DNA for the CDR3: TGTGCCAGCAGCTTAGACACAAGTAGCTCTGGGGCCAACGTCCTGACTTTC.

This clonotype ranks as medium-sized. The chain uses TRBV7-9 and TRBJ2-2; D unclear. V lost 5 bases and J lost 0, with 7 bases in between. Looked up from germline, CDR1 is SEHNR and CDR2 is FQNEAQ (reference sequence). The CDR3 runs 14 residues. DNA of the CDR3: TGTGCCAGCAGCCCGGACCCGAACACCGGGGAGCTGTTTTTT. Amino acid sequence: CASSPDPNTGELFF. The whole variable domain, remainder taken from reference TRBV7-9 and TRBJ2-2, is DTGVSQNPRHKITKRGQNVTFRCDPISEHNRLYWYRQTLGQGPEFLTYFQNEAQLEKSRLLSDRFSAERPKGSFSTLEIQRTEQGDSAMYLCASSPDPNTGELFFGEGSRLTVL.

This clonotype was recorded many times. The chain is built from TRBV13 and TRBJ2-7; perhaps TRBD1 as D (6 bases). Germline V lookup: CDR1 PRHDT, CDR2 FYEKMQ (reference sequence). The V and J ends lost 0 bases and 3 bases respectively, with 15 bases between them. CDR3 length: 16 amino acids. The CDR3 protein is CASSLGARGRGYEQYF. CDR3 in DNA: TGTGCCAGCAGCTTAGGTGCCAGGGGTAGGGGCTACGAGCAGTACTTC. Filled out from reference TRBV13 and TRBJ2-7, the complete variable domain reads AAGVIQSPRHLIKEKRETATLKCYPIPRHDTVYWYQQGPGQDPQFLISFYEKMQSDKGSIPDRFSAQQFSDYHSELNMSSLELGDSALYFCASSLGARGRGYEQYFGPGTRLTVT.

About this clonotype: A junction boundary mismatches the germline segment, possibly from a read error. The CDR3 DNA reads as TGTGCCAGCAGCTTGGTGGAGGGTTCCACAGATACGCAGTTTTTT. Its protein is CASSLVEGSTDTQFF. The chain joins TRBV5-4 to TRBJ2-3; D is possibly TRBD2 (6 bases). CDR3 length equals 15 residues. CDR1 and CDR2 (germline): SGHNT, YYREEE (reference sequence).

The table lists this clonotype with a few counts. One end of the junction fails to match germline, which may point to a read error. V usage is TRBV4-1 and J usage is TRBJ1-2, with D uncertain. CDR1 is MGHRA, CDR2 YSYEKL, per germline. This CDR3 has 13 residues. CDR3 DNA sequence: TGCGCCAGCAGCCAAAGATTTGGGATGCTGAGCGGTTTC. It codes for CASSQRFGMLSGF.

This clonotype is labeled as medium-sized. The rearrangement links TRBV6-5 to TRBJ1-2; no reliable D call. V was shortened by 2 bases and J by 3 bases, with 7 bases between the two germline ends. Germline V gives CDR1 MNHEY, CDR2 SVGAGI. There are 13 residues in the CDR3. Here the CDR3 reads CASSYGSDYGYTF. The CDR3 DNA follows: TGTGCCAGCAGTTACGGCAGCGACTATGGCTACACCTTC.

Only a few counts were recorded for this clonotype. V gene TRBV7-2 combines with J gene TRBJ1-1; D uncertain. From germline, CDR1 is SGHTA and CDR2 FQGNSA. This CDR3 comprises 14 residues. V shed 2 bases and J shed 1 base, with 8 bases lying between them. This CDR3 reads CASSLTLGNTEAFF. CDR3 sequence (DNA): TGTGCCAGCAGCTTAACACTTGGGAACACTGAAGCTTTCTTT.

The sample holds a few counts of this clonotype. The chain recombines TRBV7-6 with TRBJ2-1; 9 nucleotides line up with TRBD1. CDR1 is SGHVS, CDR2 FNYEAQ, per germline. This CDR3 comprises 16 residues. The junction had 10 bases not matched to a gene; V was cut back by 3 bases and J by 7 bases. The CDR3 DNA reads as TGTGCCAGCAGCTTTCCTTCCGGGACAGGGTTTAATGAGCAGTTCTTC. Translated, it gives CASSFPSGTGFNEQFF.

This clonotype was picked up a small number of times. DNA for the CDR3: TGTGCCAGCAGCCTACTTACAGGAGCCTACAATGAGCAGTTCTTC. Its protein is CASSLLTGAYNEQFF. The V call is TRBV7-9, the J call TRBJ2-1, with D possibly matching TRBD1 (5 bases). Germline-derived CDR1 and CDR2 are SEHNR and FQNEAQ (reference sequence). The CDR3 totals 15 residues. With 5 bases removed from V and 2 bases from J, the gap between germline ends came to 13 bases.

The rearrangement joins TRBV12-3 or TRBV12-4 to TRBJ2-5; D not resolved. This CDR3 has 10 residues. Trimming pared 8 bases from V and 3 bases from J, leaving 4 bases between. CDR3 protein: CASGKETQYF. The CDR3 region has the DNA TGTGCCAGCGGGAAAGAGACCCAGTACTTC.

This chain connects TRBV13 to TRBJ2-4; TRBD1 matches at 7 bases. CDR1 is PRHDT and CDR2 is FYEKMQ in the germline V gene (reference sequence). The CDR3 is 16 amino acids. Trimming cost V 5 bases and J 9 bases; bases outside gene matches: 16. CDR3 coding DNA: TGTGCCAGCAGCCCCTACCTGACAGGGTCCAGGGGCATTCAGTACTTC. Protein sequence: CASSPYLTGSRGIQYF.

V usage is TRBV7-9 and J usage is TRBJ2-7, with a tentative D call TRBD2 (5 bases). This CDR3 has 13 residues. The V end was cut by 2 bases, the J end by 5 bases, with 10 bases between. CDR1 and CDR2 from the germline V gene are SEHNR and FQNEAQ (reference sequence). The CDR3 region is CASSLSEAHEQYF. In nucleotides, the CDR3 is TGTGCCAGCAGCTTATCGGAGGCCCACGAGCAGTACTTC.

In its sample, this clonotype was seen a few times. The gene calls are TRBV21-1 and TRBJ1-5; the table's D call TRBD1 went unverified against the DNA. TRBV21-1 is flagged as a pseudogene. This CDR3 region has 19 residues. The chain's CDR3 is CASSKGVNREPYSNQPQHF. The CDR3 nucleotides read TGTGCCAGCAGCAAAGGGGTCAACAGGGAGCCCTATAGCAATCAGCCCCAGCATTTT.

This clonotype was recorded many times. This chain joins TRBV14 and TRBJ2-7; 9 bases are shared with TRBD2. Per germline, CDR1 SGHDN and CDR2 FVKESK. The CDR3 covers 17 residues. After removal of 3 bases from V and 2 bases from J, the junction contained 11 bases not matched to a gene. The CDR3: CASSHVGSGGPPYEQYF. The CDR3, as DNA: TGTGCCAGCAGCCACGTGGGCAGCGGGGGGCCCCCCTACGAGCAGTACTTC.

V is TRBV20-1 and J is TRBJ2-1, with D hard to call. The germline gives CDR1 DFQATT, CDR2 SNEGSKA (reference sequence). V was clipped by 3 bases and J by 2 bases, with 11 bases between them. The CDR3 is 14 amino acids. As DNA, the CDR3 is TGCAGTGCTAGTTTCGGGCTTCCCTACAATGAGCAGTTCTTC. This codes for CSASFGLPYNEQFF.

This clonotype was detected only a few times. The chain combines TRBV7-2 with TRBJ1-1; TRBD1 matches at 8 bases. V was pared by 6 bases and J by 0 bases, with 3 bases of the junction left unmatched. The germline gives CDR1 SGHTA, CDR2 FQGNSA. The CDR3 is made up of 14 amino acids. In DNA, the CDR3 is TGTGCCAGCAGGGGGGACAGGTTGAACACTGAAGCTTTCTTT. Its translation is CASRGDRLNTEAFF.

This clonotype was picked up many times. V usage is TRBV30 and J usage is TRBJ1-1; tentatively, D is TRBD1 (6 bases). Looked up from germline, CDR1 is GTSNPN and CDR2 is SVGIG (reference sequence). V lost 2 bases and J 1 base, leaving 8 bases between the germline ends. This CDR3 region has 13 residues. Here the CDR3 reads CAWSRGGNTEAFF. Here the CDR3 DNA reads TGTGCCTGGAGTAGGGGGGGGAACACTGAAGCTTTCTTT.

This CDR3 reads CASSSQTGTYEQYF. CDR3 sequence (DNA): TGCGCCAGCAGCAGTCAGACAGGGACCTACGAGCAGTACTTC. This chain connects TRBV5-1 to TRBJ2-7; 7 nucleotides match TRBD1. This CDR3 contains 14 residues. With 4 bases clipped from V and 2 bases from J, the junction kept 6 bases outside the gene matches. Germline V lookup: CDR1 SGHRS, CDR2 YFSETQ.

This clonotype was observed a single time. V usage is TRBV6-2 or TRBV6-3 and J usage is TRBJ2-2, with a weak D call TRBD2 (6 bases). Trimming cost V 2 bases and J 7 bases, with 14 bases left between them. This CDR3 region has 15 residues. The germline V gene has CDR1 MNHEY and CDR2 SVGEGT. CDR3 in amino acids: CASSYATSSVGELFF. Here the CDR3 DNA reads TGTGCCAGCAGTTACGCGACTTCTAGCGTCGGGGAGCTGTTTTTT.